This T cell receptor (beta chain) was retrieved from a study of blood T cell repertoires in COVID-19. Study at large: Whether acute or convalescent, the COVID-19 samples came from the United States, Italy and Spain. T cells, B-cell-depleted T cells, or PBMCs supplied cDNA or gDNA.

The sample holds a few counts of this clone. Per the germline V gene, CDR1 is SGHVS and CDR2 is FNYEAQ. The length of the CDR3 is 15 residues. The germline V and J ends were trimmed by 1 base and 3 bases, with 13 bases remaining between them. In the source study's methods: Reference gene primer amplification in the assay estimated nucleated cell counts. Sequencing was performed with immunoSEQ multiplex PCR; in TCRdb, only in-frame clones are kept and a portion is missing. From that table come the V and J calls and clone size; the DNA was used to work out D and trimming. In the table there are about 46,000 clones, 80% to 90% of which are singletons.

The specimen sequenced was peripheral blood. The chain is built from TRBV7-6 and TRBJ2-7; TRBD2 is a possible D gene (5 bases). The source of this sequence is a human donor in a cohort sampled during active COVID-19. The donor label of this sample is uncertain. This CDR3 is CASSLGTGEHYEQYF. The CDR3 DNA sequence: TGTGCCAGCAGCTTAGGGACCGGGGAACACTACGAGCAGTACTTC.